These T cell receptor beta chains were read from a single sample in a study of cytomegalovirus exposure and HLA in healthy donors. Assay: immunoSEQ multiplex PCR; the TCRdb copy retains only in-frame clones and omits some. The sample includes some 110,000 clones, about 80% seen only once; the top ten take 2% to 2.5%. Source material: PBMCs. The receptors originated from a man aged 30-40 years in good health and CMV-seronegative. CDR3s include the opening cysteine and the closing phenylalanine or tryptophan. D genes are given only for firm matches. Not every row has a clone size; where given, it reads once, few, many or a size class.

DNA	CDR3	size	V	J	D
TGTGCCTGGGGCCCGGGGACAGGGGCTACTGAAGCTTTCTTT	CAWGPGTGATEAFF	NA	TRBV30	TRBJ1-1	TRBD1
TGTGCCAGCAGCTCCCAGACAGGGGGAAGCACCGGGGAGCTGTTTTTT	CASSSQTGGSTGELFF	NA	TRBV7-9	TRBJ2-2	TRBD1
TGTGCCAGCAGCCAAGTCCGAGCGGAGGCCTACGAGCAGTACTTC	CASSQVRAEAYEQYF	NA	TRBV4-2	TRBJ2-7	NA
TGCAGCGTTTTAGAGGGAGTCAATGAGCAGTTCTTC	CSVLEGVNEQFF	few	TRBV29-1	TRBJ2-1	NA
TGTGCCAGCAGCCCTACGCTTAGCAACACCGGGGAGCTGTTTTTT	CASSPTLSNTGELFF	NA	TRBV9	TRBJ2-2	NA
TGTGCCAGCAGTGTAGGGGGTTTAGATGAAAAACTGTTTTTT	CASSVGGLDEKLFF	few	TRBV2	TRBJ1-4	NA
TGTGCCAGCTCACCAGGGACAGGGGGCGAGCAGTACTTC	CASSPGTGGEQYF	NA	TRBV18	TRBJ2-7	TRBD1
TGCGCCAGCAGCCCGCATACAGGTTCCTACGAGCAGTACTTC	CASSPHTGSYEQYF	NA	TRBV4-3	TRBJ2-7	NA
TGTGCCATCAGTGGTGAACAGGGCAATGGCTACACCTTC	CAISGEQGNGYTF	NA	TRBV10-3	TRBJ1-2	NA
TGCGCCAGCAGTTGGGACTCCCAAGAGACCCAGTACTTC	CASSWDSQETQYF	NA	TRBV5-1	TRBJ2-5	NA
TGTGCCAGCAGCCAAGGGGGACTAGCGGGAGTCACAGATACGCAGTATTTT	CASSQGGLAGVTDTQYF	NA	TRBV4-2	TRBJ2-3	TRBD2
TGTGCCAGTAGTATAGGAGGGCAGGAGACCCAGTACTTC	CASSIGGQETQYF	NA	TRBV19	TRBJ2-5	NA
TGTGCCAGCAGCTTGCCCCCGGTAAGCGGGAGAGAAGAGACCCAGTACTTC	CASSLPPVSGREETQYF	NA	TRBV5-6	TRBJ2-5	TRBD2
TGTGCCAGCAGTTTATCCACCTACTCCTACGAGCAGTACTTC	CASSLSTYSYEQYF	NA	TRBV28	TRBJ2-7	NA
TGTGCCAGCAGTTGGTCCGGGTTGAACACTGAAGCTTTCTTT	CASSWSGLNTEAFF	NA	TRBV27	TRBJ1-1	NA
TGTGCCAGCAGTGAATTCCAGAACCCGAACACTGAAGCTTTCTTT	CASSEFQNPNTEAFF	few	TRBV6-1	TRBJ1-1	NA
TGTGCCAGCAGCTTCACAGGGTATCGCTTCGAGCAGTACTTC	CASSFTGYRFEQYF	NA	TRBV13	TRBJ2-7	NA
TGTGCTAGTGGTCCCGGGACACCCGGAGATACGCAGTATTTT	CASGPGTPGDTQYF	NA	TRBV12-5	TRBJ2-3	NA
TGTGCCAGCAGTTACGCAGGGGTTCGTGAAAAACTGTTTTTT	CASSYAGVREKLFF	few	TRBV6-5	TRBJ1-4	NA
TGTGCCAGCAGCTCAAGGACTAGTGACTTTCCAGATACGCAGTATTTT	CASSSRTSDFPDTQYF	NA	TRBV7-2	TRBJ2-3	TRBD2
TGTGCCAGCAGTTACCGAGGAGTCAGCACAGATACGCAGTATTTT	CASSYRGVSTDTQYF	NA	TRBV6-5	TRBJ2-3	NA
TGTGCCTGGGCCCCCGGGGGGAGCTCCTACGAGCAGTACTTC	CAWAPGGSSYEQYF	NA	TRBV30	TRBJ2-7	TRBD2
TGTGCCAGCAGCCTAGGACTAGTTGGTGAGCAGTTCTTC	CASSLGLVGEQFF	few	TRBV7-2	TRBJ2-1	TRBD2
TGTGCCAGCAGCTTGAGGGCAGGGCACGAGCAGTACTTC	CASSLRAGHEQYF	few	TRBV5-6	TRBJ2-7	NA
TGTGCCAGCAGCTCCCCGGGACAGGGTCACTACGAGCAGTACTTC	CASSSPGQGHYEQYF	NA	TRBV7-6	TRBJ2-7	TRBD1
TGTGCCAGCACCCCTCGGGGAGGCTACACCTTC	CASTPRGGYTF	NA	TRBV2	TRBJ1-2	NA
TGTGCCAGCAGCCTTGTCGGCAATCAGCCCCAGCATTTT	CASSLVGNQPQHF	NA	TRBV7-9	TRBJ1-5	NA
TGTGCCAGCAGCCCCTTGACAGTGAGTTCCTACGAGCAGTACTTC	CASSPLTVSSYEQYF	NA	TRBV11-2	TRBJ2-7	NA
TGCGCCAGCAGCGCAGGTGCGGGACAGCATGAAAAACTGTTTTTT	CASSAGAGQHEKLFF	few	TRBV5-1	TRBJ1-4	TRBD1
TGTGCCAGCAGCCAAGGTCGATTTGCAGGGCCCTATGGCTACACCTTC	CASSQGRFAGPYGYTF	few	TRBV4-2	TRBJ1-2	NA
TGTGCCAGCAGGACTACTAGAGACACCGGGGAGCTGTTTTTT	CASRTTRDTGELFF	NA	TRBV7-6	TRBJ2-2	NA
TGTGCCTGGAGTGTACAGACACCTGAAGCTTTCTTT	CAWSVQTPEAFF	NA	TRBV30	TRBJ1-1	NA
TGTGCCAGCAGCGCAACAGGGGCGAGCTCCTACAATGAGCAGTTCTTC	CASSATGASSYNEQFF	NA	TRBV9	TRBJ2-1	TRBD1
TGCGCCAGCAGCCAAGATAGAAGCGGTTATCGGGATACGCAGTATTTT	CASSQDRSGYRDTQYF	NA	TRBV4-1	TRBJ2-3	NA
TGCGCCAGCAGCCAAGTAGCAGGGGGCTCTCCGGGTGGTGGCTACACCTTC	CASSQVAGGSPGGGYTF	NA	TRBV4-1	TRBJ1-2	TRBD1
TGTGCCAGCAGCACGAGACAGGGGGCGGGCACTGAAGCTTTCTTT	CASSTRQGAGTEAFF	few	TRBV7-2	TRBJ1-1	TRBD1
TGTGCCAGCAGCTCCTTTGACAGGGGGGACTACACCTTC	CASSSFDRGDYTF	NA	TRBV7-9	TRBJ1-2	TRBD1
TGCAGCGTTGAAGATATTACTAAAGAGACCCAGTACTTC	CSVEDITKETQYF	NA	TRBV29-1	TRBJ2-5	NA
TGTGCCAGCAGCGGTAGTGGCGGGGGGGGAACAGATACGCAGTATTTT	CASSGSGGGGTDTQYF	NA	TRBV9	TRBJ2-3	TRBD2
TGTGCCAGTAGTATTACTAGCGGGAGGAAGGATACGCAGTATTTT	CASSITSGRKDTQYF	NA	TRBV19	TRBJ2-3	TRBD2
TGCAGCGTCCAGGGGGTAGACGGCTACACCTTC	CSVQGVDGYTF	NA	TRBV29-1	TRBJ1-2	TRBD1
TGTGCCAGCCGGGACACCGGTTTTGACGAGCAGTACTTC	CASRDTGFDEQYF	NA	TRBV2	TRBJ2-7	NA
TGTGCCAGCAGCCCGGGACAGTGGGGAGAGACCCAGTACTTC	CASSPGQWGETQYF	NA	TRBV7-3	TRBJ2-5	TRBD1
TGCGCCAGCAGCCAAGAGCTGGGGGGAAAAGAGACCCAGTACTTC	CASSQELGGKETQYF	NA	TRBV4-3	TRBJ2-5	NA
TGTGCCAGCACCTCCCAAGGGGGGGCGCGGTATGGCTACACCTTC	CASTSQGGARYGYTF	NA	TRBV7-8	TRBJ1-2	NA
TGTGCCAGTAGGCGGACAGGGACGGGAGCTTTCTTT	CASRRTGTGAFF	few	TRBV19	TRBJ1-1	TRBD1
TGTGCCAGCAGCCTCGGTGGAAACACCATATATTTT	CASSLGGNTIYF	NA	TRBV14	TRBJ1-3	NA
TGTGCCAGCAGCTTATTGCCAGGGGCGAGCACCGGGGAGCTGTTTTTT	CASSLLPGASTGELFF	NA	TRBV7-2	TRBJ2-2	NA
TGTGCCACCAGCAGAGATTCGTATGAGCAGTTCTTC	CATSRDSYEQFF	NA	TRBV15	TRBJ2-1	NA